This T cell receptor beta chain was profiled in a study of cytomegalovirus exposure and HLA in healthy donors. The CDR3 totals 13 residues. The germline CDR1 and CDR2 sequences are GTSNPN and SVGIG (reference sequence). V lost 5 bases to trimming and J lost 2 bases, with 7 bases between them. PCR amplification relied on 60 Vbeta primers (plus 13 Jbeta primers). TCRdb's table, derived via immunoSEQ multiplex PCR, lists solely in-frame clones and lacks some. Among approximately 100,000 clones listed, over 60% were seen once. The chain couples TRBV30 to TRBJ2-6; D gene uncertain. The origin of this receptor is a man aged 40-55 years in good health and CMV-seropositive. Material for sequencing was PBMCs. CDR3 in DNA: TGTGCCTGGGAGCCTACTGGGGCCAACGTCCTGACTTTC. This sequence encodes CAWEPTGANVLTF.